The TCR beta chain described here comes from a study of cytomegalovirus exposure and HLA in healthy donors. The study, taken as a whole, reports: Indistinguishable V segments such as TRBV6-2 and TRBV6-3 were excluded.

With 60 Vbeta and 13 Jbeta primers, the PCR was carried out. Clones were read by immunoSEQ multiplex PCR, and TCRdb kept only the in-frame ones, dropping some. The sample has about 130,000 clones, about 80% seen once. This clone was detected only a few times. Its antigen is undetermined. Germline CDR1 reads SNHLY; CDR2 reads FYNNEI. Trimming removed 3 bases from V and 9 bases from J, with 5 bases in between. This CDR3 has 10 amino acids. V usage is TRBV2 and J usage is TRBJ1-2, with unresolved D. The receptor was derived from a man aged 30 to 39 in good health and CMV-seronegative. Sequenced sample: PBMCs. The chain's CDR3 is CASSEFSYTF. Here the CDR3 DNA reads TGTGCCAGCAGTGAGTTCAGCTACACCTTC.